The 32 T cell receptor beta chains presented below share a single source sample, sequenced in a study of shared clonotypes between healthy human individuals. The repertoire was sequenced with immunoSEQ multiplex PCR; TCRdb's copy has only in-frame clones and lacks some. This sample carries fewer than 1.6 million clones, 97% to 99% of them seen once, and the ten largest clones take approximately 0.4%. The sample consisted of naive CD4+ T cells sorted from blood. Subset given: CD45RA+ positively selected. The receptors come from a man aged 25 to 40 in good health.

The gene calls are TRBV15 and TRBJ2-5; D tentatively fits TRBD1 or TRBD2 (6 bases each). Germline values: CDR1 LNHNV, CDR2 YYDKDF (reference sequence). The V gene lost 8 bases and the J gene lost 4 bases, with 17 bases spanning the gap. CDR3 size: 14 residues. CDR3 loop: CATSDHREAETQYF. The CDR3 DNA reads TGTGCCACCTCGGACCACAGGGAGGCAGAGACCCAGTACTTC.

The rearrangement joins TRBV5-8 to TRBJ1-1; D is uncertain. The V and J ends lost 4 bases and 3 bases respectively, with 13 bases between them. Germline V gene lookup returns CDR1 SGHTS and CDR2 YDEGEE. There are 14 residues in the CDR3. CDR3 nucleotides: TGTGCCAGCAGCCAATCACCCCATTACACTGAAGCTTTCTTT. It is translated as CASSQSPHYTEAFF.

The J gene is TRBJ1-3, the V gene TRBV7-2; D perhaps matches TRBD1 (5 bases). The CDR3 is made up of 17 amino acids. Looked up from germline, CDR1 is SGHTA and CDR2 is FQGNSA. V lost 5 bases to trimming and J lost 1 base, with 18 bases between them. The CDR3, as DNA: TGTGCCAGCAGCCTAGGGGCAGGGTCGGCTTCTGGAAACACCATATATTTT. This codes for CASSLGAGSASGNTIYF.

V is TRBV11-2 and J is TRBJ2-1; 12 nucleotides line up with TRBD1. The CDR3 covers 15 residues. Germline V gene lookup returns CDR1 SGHAT and CDR2 FQNNGV. V lost 6 bases to trimming and J lost 12 bases; unmatched junction nucleotides: 12. The CDR3 protein is CASSQSGTGGIWQFF. The CDR3 DNA sequence: TGTGCCAGCAGTCAAAGTGGGACAGGGGGCATCTGGCAGTTCTTC.

The rearrangement joins TRBV28 to TRBJ1-3; D gene uncertain. The CDR3 is made up of 14 amino acids. CDR1 and CDR2 (germline): MDHEN, SYDVKM. Trimming cost V 8 bases and J 5 bases, with 16 bases left between them. The CDR3 sequence: CASFTGSPRNTIYF. CDR3 nucleotide sequence: TGTGCCAGCTTTACCGGGTCACCTAGAAACACCATATATTTT.

This clone was seen just once. In the same sample, other DNA sequences code for this CDR3. The chain links TRBV9 to TRBJ2-7; no clear D gene. Germline values: CDR1 SGDLS, CDR2 YYNGEE. V was pared by 0 bases and J by 0 bases, with 7 bases between. CDR3 size: 14 residues. CDR3 nucleotides: TGTGCCAGCAGCGTAGGATCTAGCTCCTACGAGCAGTACTTC. This encodes CASSVGSSSYEQYF.

The chain recombines TRBV19 with TRBJ2-7, with 10 bases matching TRBD2. The CDR3 covers 15 residues. The germline gives CDR1 LNHDA, CDR2 SQIVND (reference sequence). The ends lost 3 bases at V and 3 bases at J; junction bases unmatched: 5. In nucleotides, the CDR3 is TGTGCCAGTAGTATTCCAGCGGGAGGGTTCTACGAGCAGTACTTC. Amino acid sequence: CASSIPAGGFYEQYF.

The chain carries TRBV5-1 and TRBJ2-6; D call uncertain. V was cut by 1 base and J by 0 bases, with 11 bases left in between. CDR3 size: 17 residues. In germline, CDR1 is SGHRS, CDR2 YFSETQ. The CDR3 sequence: CASSLYTISSGANVLTF. CDR3 coding DNA: TGCGCCAGCAGCTTGTACACGATTAGCTCTGGGGCCAACGTCCTGACTTTC. The full variable domain, rest sourced from reference TRBV5-1 and TRBJ2-6, is KAGVTQTPRYLIKTRGQQVTLSCSPISGHRSVSWYQQTPGQGLQFLFEYFSETQRNKGNFPGRFSGRQFSNSRSEMNVSTLELGDSALYLCASSLYTISSGANVLTFGAGSRLTVL.

The J gene is TRBJ2-6, the V gene TRBV9, with D unresolved. Germline assignment: CDR1 SGDLS and CDR2 YYNGEE. Trimming shortened V by 4 bases and J by 1 base, and 6 bases separated the two germline ends. The CDR3 contains 14 residues. DNA for the CDR3: TGTGCCAGCAGCTCCTTATCTGGGGCCAACGTCCTGACTTTC. Translating it yields CASSSLSGANVLTF.

This clone has a single count. This rearrangement joins TRBV28 to TRBJ2-1; D is uncertain. Germline V gives CDR1 MDHEN, CDR2 SYDVKM. Trimming cost V 1 base and J 2 bases, with 12 bases left between them. The CDR3 totals 16 residues. CDR3 sequence: CASSLSLLLTYNEQFF. CDR3 DNA: TGTGCCAGCAGTTTATCACTACTCCTTACCTACAATGAGCAGTTCTTC.

This clone has only one observation. The chain couples TRBV2 to TRBJ1-1; D uncertain. Germline lookup yields CDR1 SNHLY and CDR2 FYNNEI. The CDR3 runs 14 residues. Between the trimmed V and J ends, which lost 7 bases and 2 bases, there was a span of 14 bases. The CDR3 is CASTYRRINTEAFF. The CDR3 region has the DNA TGTGCCAGCACTTATCGTCGGATAAACACTGAAGCTTTCTTT. Variable domain in full (rest from reference TRBV2 and TRBJ1-1): EPEVTQTPSHQVTQMGQEVILRCVPISNHLYFYWYRQILGQKVEFLVSFYNNEISEKSEIFDDQFSVERPDGSNFTLKIRSTKLEDSAMYFCASTYRRINTEAFFGQGTRLTVV.

The chain has TRBV10-3 and TRBJ2-7; D is undetermined. Germline V gives CDR1 ENHRY, CDR2 SYGVKD. Between the trimmed V and J ends, which lost 0 bases and 5 bases, there was a span of 14 bases. The CDR3 sequence is 15 residues long. CDR3 loop: CAISESTGLGHEQYF. In DNA, the CDR3 is TGTGCCATCAGTGAGTCGACTGGCCTAGGTCACGAGCAGTACTTC.

This chain joins TRBV10-1 and TRBJ2-7; the D is unclear. The CDR3 extends over 13 amino acids. V was clipped by 2 bases and J by 3 bases, with 8 bases between them. The germline V gene has CDR1 WNHNN and CDR2 SYGVQD (reference sequence). CDR3: CASSERKGYEQYF. The CDR3 DNA follows: TGCGCCAGCAGTGAGAGGAAGGGCTACGAGCAGTACTTC.

The gene calls are TRBV21-1 and TRBJ1-5. TRBV21-1 is classified as a pseudogene. The CDR3 has 16 amino acids. The CDR3 sequence: CASSKGLSMKDQPQHF. In DNA form, the CDR3 reads TGTGCCAGCAGCAAGGGGTTATCTATGAAAGATCAGCCCCAGCATTTT.

The count of this clone is one. The chain links TRBV13 to TRBJ1-5; tentatively, D is TRBD1 (5 bases). Germline CDR1 and CDR2: PRHDT and FYEKMQ (reference sequence). The V end was cut by 5 bases, the J end by 5 bases, with 13 bases between. The CDR3 is 14 residues long. The CDR3 here is CASSPPGGYQPQHF. CDR3 DNA: TGTGCCAGCAGCCCCCCGGGGGGGTATCAGCCCCAGCATTTT.

This chain's CDR3 is CASGGRGKETQYF. Here the CDR3 DNA reads TGTGCCAGTGGGGGCAGAGGGAAAGAGACCCAGTACTTC. J is TRBJ2-5 and V is TRBV9; D possibly corresponds to TRBD1 (6 bases). With 8 bases removed from V and 3 bases from J, the gap between germline ends came to 14 bases. The CDR3 is made up of 13 amino acids. Germline CDR1 and CDR2: SGDLS and YYNGEE.

The rearrangement links TRBV28 to TRBJ1-1; TRBD1 is a possible D gene (5 bases). The CDR3 extends over 15 amino acids. The V end lost 3 bases, the J end lost 4 bases, and 15 bases lay between the germline ends. CDR1 MDHEN and CDR2 SYDVKM come from the germline V gene. The CDR3 coding sequence is TGTGCCAGCAGTTTGGGGTTCGGTGGGGGCACTGAAGCTTTCTTT. This codes for CASSLGFGGGTEAFF.

V usage is TRBV10-3 and J usage is TRBJ2-7; 7 nucleotides align to TRBD1. CDR1 and CDR2 (germline): ENHRY, SYGVKD. This CDR3 comprises 17 residues. The trim removed 6 bases at V and 0 bases at J, leaving 14 bases unmatched. In DNA form, the CDR3 reads TGTGCCATCAGCCCCTCGATCCGGACAGGCAACTCCTACGAGCAGTACTTC. It translates to CAISPSIRTGNSYEQYF.

The genes are TRBV11-2 and TRBJ2-7; TRBD2 aligns across 8 bases. Germline CDR1 reads SGHAT; CDR2 reads FQNNGV. J gave up 0 bases and V 5 bases, and 0 bases lay outside the gene matches. This CDR3 spans 13 amino acids. This chain's CDR3 is CASSTSGSYEQYF. The DNA for the CDR3 is TGTGCCAGCAGCACTAGCGGCTCCTACGAGCAGTACTTC.

The chain uses TRBV4-1 and TRBJ2-1; 10 bases line up with TRBD2. The germline V gene encodes CDR1 MGHRA and CDR2 YSYEKL. J gave up 8 bases and V 0 bases, and 1 base lay outside the gene matches. The CDR3 has 14 residues. The DNA for the CDR3 is TGCGCCAGCAGCCAAGAAGCGGGAGGGCATGAGCAGTTCTTC. Its translation is CASSQEAGGHEQFF.

The chain recombines TRBV4-2 with TRBJ1-1, with no clear D. The CDR3 is 14 amino acids. The germline V gene has CDR1 LGHNA and CDR2 YNFKEQ. Trimming removed 0 bases from V and 3 bases from J, with 8 bases in between. The chain's CDR3 is CASSQDGRDTEAFF. CDR3 nucleotide sequence: TGTGCCAGCAGCCAAGATGGCCGGGACACTGAAGCTTTCTTT.

The J gene is TRBJ2-4, the V gene TRBV19; TRBD1 matches at 7 bases. The CDR3 loop spans 13 amino acids. Per germline, CDR1 LNHDA and CDR2 SQIVND (reference sequence). V trimming: 6 bases; J trimming: 8 bases; junction bases outside the gene matches: 7. CDR3 region: CASRSVDRDIQYF. The CDR3 DNA reads TGTGCCAGTAGATCCGTCGACAGGGACATTCAGTACTTC.

V gene TRBV5-1 combines with J gene TRBJ2-3; 8 bases line up with TRBD2. V lost 4 bases, J lost 5 bases, and 12 bases stayed unmatched. The CDR3 totals 16 residues. Germline CDR1 reads SGHRS; CDR2 reads YFSETQ. This CDR3 reads CASSEGSGSGVDTQYF. The CDR3 DNA follows: TGCGCCAGCAGCGAGGGGAGCGGGAGTGGAGTAGATACGCAGTATTTT.

This chain links TRBV20-1 with TRBJ2-7; unclear D gene. This CDR3 is built from 11 residues. Germline V gives CDR1 DFQATT, CDR2 SNEGSKA (reference sequence). Trimming removed 1 base from V and 6 bases from J, with 7 bases in between. The chain's CDR3 is CSARADGEQYF. The CDR3 coding sequence is TGCAGTGCTAGAGCCGACGGCGAGCAGTACTTC.

The V gene is TRBV5-4, the J gene TRBJ1-1; no reliable D call. The germline V gene encodes CDR1 SGHNT and CDR2 YYREEE (reference sequence). This CDR3 region has 15 residues. With 1 base removed from V and 6 bases from J, the gap between germline ends came to 16 bases. In DNA form, the CDR3 reads TGTGCCAGCAGCTTGAACAGTGGGCTCGGGGCTGAAGCTTTCTTT. Protein sequence: CASSLNSGLGAEAFF.

This clone appeared a single time. This chain uses TRBV4-1 with TRBJ2-7; 7 bases agree with TRBD1. Germline V gene lookup returns CDR1 MGHRA and CDR2 YSYEKL. The CDR3 is made up of 21 amino acids. Unmatched junction bases numbered 22, after V lost 0 bases and J lost 2 bases. In nucleotides, the CDR3 is TGCGCCAGCAGCCAAGATTGGACCGGGACAGCTCAAAGAGGGATAACCTACGAGCAGTACTTC. This codes for CASSQDWTGTAQRGITYEQYF.

About this clone: The sample carries other DNA sequences with the same CDR3. V and J are TRBV10-2 and TRBJ2-7; D perhaps matches TRBD2 (6 bases). The V and J ends lost 7 bases and 2 bases respectively, with 9 bases between them. CDR1 and CDR2 from the germline V gene are WSHSY and SAAADI. The CDR3 is made up of 12 amino acids. The CDR3: CASIGGPYEQYF. For the CDR3, the DNA is TGCGCCAGCATCGGGGGTCCCTACGAGCAGTACTTC.

The chain carries TRBV6-1 and TRBJ1-2, with unresolved D. The germline V and J ends were trimmed by 6 bases and 3 bases, with 11 bases remaining between them. The CDR3 spans 13 residues. Germline V gene lookup returns CDR1 MNHNS and CDR2 SASEGT. CDR3 DNA sequence: TGTGCCAGCAGCGACCCACCTTACTATGGCTACACCTTC. Amino acids: CASSDPPYYGYTF.

This clone has only one observation. This CDR3 is also generated by other DNA sequences in the sample. This chain joins TRBV5-1 and TRBJ2-3; D remains ambiguous. Germline V lookup: CDR1 SGHRS, CDR2 YFSETQ. The CDR3 extends over 14 amino acids. The V gene lost 0 bases and the J gene lost 0 bases, with 5 bases spanning the gap. CDR3 sequence: CASSLGSSTDTQYF. CDR3 in DNA: TGCGCCAGCAGCTTGGGGTCTAGCACAGATACGCAGTATTTT.

On this clone itself: Within the sample, other DNA sequences also encode this same CDR3. The chain links TRBV7-2 to TRBJ1-5, with D perhaps matching TRBD1 (6 bases). Trimming removed 2 bases from V and 6 bases from J, with 8 bases in between. CDR1 is SGHTA, CDR2 FQGNSA, per germline. This CDR3 is built from 13 residues. CDR3 region: CASSLTGSQPQHF. The CDR3 DNA reads TGTGCCAGCAGCTTAACAGGGAGTCAGCCCCAGCATTTT.

Turning to this clone: In this CDR3 the conserved last residue, phenylalanine or tryptophan, is missing, so a read error is likely. Because the CDR3's place on the DNA is in doubt, the DNA is left out and the CDR3 is given as listed by TCRdb. The chain is built from TRBV6-5 and TRBJ2-7; TRBD1, the D gene given by the table, was not confirmed from the DNA. Germline values: CDR1 MNHEY, CDR2 SVGAGI. The CDR3 has 13 residues if both end residues are counted. The CDR3 region is CASSYSPQGVCAL.

The V gene is TRBV19, the J gene TRBJ2-7; 10 bases are shared with TRBD1. Looked up from germline, CDR1 is LNHDA and CDR2 is SQIVND (reference sequence). Trimming took 6 bases from V and 3 from J; bases not matched to a gene: 5. This CDR3 has 14 amino acids. CDR3: CASRRQGANYEQYF. The CDR3 DNA reads as TGTGCCAGTAGGAGACAGGGGGCGAACTACGAGCAGTACTTC.